The sequence of this T cell receptor (beta chain) was determined in a study of blood T cells in healthy people across ages. This clonotype was counted only a few times. The authors ran a second PCR of roughly 6 to 12 cycles using a sample-barcoded 5' primer and a J-beta primer mix. TCRdb reprocessed the 5' RACE reads with MiXCR, giving one entry per CDR3 protein. The table lists 600,000 or so distinct CDR3 sequences, under 30% of them singletons, with 15% to 17% in the top ten. The CDR3 runs to 15 residues. The V gene's germline CDR1 is SGHNT and CDR2 YYREEE (reference sequence). Between the trimmed V and J ends, which lost 4 bases and 8 bases, there was a span of 16 bases.

The V and J genes are TRBV5-4 and TRBJ1-6; D perhaps matches TRBD1 (5 bases). Source material: blood. This clonotype originated in a woman older than 75 in good health. CDR3 loop: CASSRGLPRDSPLHF. CDR3 sequence (DNA): TGTGCCAGCAGCCGGGGCCTTCCGAGGGATTCACCCCTCCACTTT. Full variable domain (remainder filled in from reference TRBV5-4 and TRBJ1-6): ETGVTQSPTHLIKTRGQQVTLRCSSQSGHNTVSWYQQALGQGPQFIFQYYREEENGRGNFPPRFSGLQFPNYSSELNVNALELDDSALYLCASSRGLPRDSPLHFGNGTRLTVT.